This TCR beta chain was sequenced in a study of CD8+CD57+ T cells in acquired aplastic anemia. The overall study: Mean DNA quantity obtained from sorted CD4+ and CD8+ cells was 3 to 3.5 ug.

Previously, flow cytometry had revealed CD8+CD57+ cell expansion in the patients chosen for sequencing. By the time of blood sampling, patients had still received no therapy. Comment on this clonotype: The antigen remains unidentified. It is unclear where the CDR3 begins or ends on the DNA, so no DNA is shown, and the CDR3 is as TCRdb lists it.

Germline V lookup: CDR1 SGDLS, CDR2 YYNGEE. The CDR3 adds up to 15 amino acids, both ends counted. Whole-study results and caveats: Patients and controls shared 25 to 30 CD8+ CDR3 sequences, which appeared highly expressed in patients and within their immunodominant clones.

Genomic DNA was employed as the template in profiling TCR beta VDJ and CDR3. TCRdb reprocessed the reads via MiXCR and lists one record per CDR3 protein. The sample lists 260,000 or so distinct CDR3 sequences; approximately 79% were seen once. The sequenced sample was sorted CD4+, CD8+, or CD8+CD57+ T cells (not recorded which) from PBMCs. J is TRBJ1-1 and V is TRBV9. The sequence was obtained from a human donor with aplastic anemia. CDR3 loop: CASSVGLDTQYFAFF.